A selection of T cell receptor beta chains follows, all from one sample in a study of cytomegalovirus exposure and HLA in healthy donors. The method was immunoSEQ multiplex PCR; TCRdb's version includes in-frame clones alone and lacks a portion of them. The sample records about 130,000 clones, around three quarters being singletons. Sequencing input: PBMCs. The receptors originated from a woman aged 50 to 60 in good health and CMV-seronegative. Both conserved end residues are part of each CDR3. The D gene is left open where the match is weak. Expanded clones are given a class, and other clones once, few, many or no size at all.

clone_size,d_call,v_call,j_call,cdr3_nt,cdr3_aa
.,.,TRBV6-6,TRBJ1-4,TGTGCCAGCAGTTACGCAGGGGAGGAAAAACTGTTTTTT,CASSYAGEEKLFF
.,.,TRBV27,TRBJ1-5,TGTGCCAGCAGTTTGGGGCACCTTAGCAATCAGCCCCAGCATTTT,CASSLGHLSNQPQHF
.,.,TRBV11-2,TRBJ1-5,TGTGCCAGCAGCTTAGGGGCTAACAGCAATCAGCCCCAGCATTTT,CASSLGANSNQPQHF
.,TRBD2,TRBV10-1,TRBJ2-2,TGCGCCAGCAGTGAGCTGGGCGGGAGATCCGAAGGCACCGGGGAGCTGTTTTTT,CASSELGGRSEGTGELFF
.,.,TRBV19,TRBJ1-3,TGTGCCAGTAGCCCGGTGGGGGCAGCTAAAAGAGGGTCGGACACCATATATTTT,CASSPVGAAKRGSDTIYF
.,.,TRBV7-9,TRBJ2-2,TGTGCCAGCAGCTTAGAACAGGGGACTACCGGGGAGCTGTTTTTT,CASSLEQGTTGELFF
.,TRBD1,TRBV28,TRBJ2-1,TGTGCCAGCAGTTCATCCGGGACAGGGTTACACAATGAGCAGTTCTTC,CASSSSGTGLHNEQFF
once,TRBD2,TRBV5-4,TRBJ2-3,TGTGCCAGCAGCTTGAGTAGCGGGAGGGCCGGGGCAGATACGCAGTATTTT,CASSLSSGRAGADTQYF
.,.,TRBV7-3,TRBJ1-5,TGTGCCAGCAGCTTAGGGGCAGGAAGGGATCAGCCCCAGCATTTT,CASSLGAGRDQPQHF
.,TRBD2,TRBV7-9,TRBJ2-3,TGTGCCAGCAGCCTCCAAGGTAGCGGGGGGGATACGCAGTATTTT,CASSLQGSGGDTQYF
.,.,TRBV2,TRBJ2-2,TGTGCCAGCGGGAGACAGGATTTGATCGACACCGGGGAGCTGTTTTTT,CASGRQDLIDTGELFF
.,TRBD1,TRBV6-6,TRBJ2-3,TGTGCCAGCAGCTGGGACAGGGGGAGGGTCACGCAGTATTTT,CASSWDRGRVTQYF
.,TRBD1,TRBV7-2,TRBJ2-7,TGTGCCAGCAGCCGCGACAGGGGAAGCTCCTACGAGCAGTACTTC,CASSRDRGSSYEQYF
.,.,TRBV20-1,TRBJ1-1,TGCAGTGCTAGATATCTTGAGAGAGCTTTCTTT,CSARYLERAFF
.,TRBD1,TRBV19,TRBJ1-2,TGTGCCAGTAGTCTCCGGGATCGGACAGGAAATGGCTACACCTTC,CASSLRDRTGNGYTF
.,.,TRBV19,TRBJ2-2,TGTGCCAGTAGTACCGGGGGAGCTCCCGGGGAGCTGTTTTTT,CASSTGGAPGELFF
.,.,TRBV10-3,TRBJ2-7,TGTGCCATCAGTTCGGGAACAGACCTCTACGAGCAGTACTTC,CAISSGTDLYEQYF
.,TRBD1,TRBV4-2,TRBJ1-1,TGTGCCAGCAGCCGCGCACAGGGGAATATGAACACTGAAGCTTTCTTT,CASSRAQGNMNTEAFF
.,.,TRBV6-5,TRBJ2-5,TGTGCCCCCCCGGAGGTCCGGCTTCAAGAGACCCAGTACTTC,CAPPEVRLQETQYF
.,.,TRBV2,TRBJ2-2,TGTGCCAGCAGTGAGGGGAGGGGGGTCGGGGAGCTGTTTTTT,CASSEGRGVGELFF
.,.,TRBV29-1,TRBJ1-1,TGCAGCGTCGTTATAGCCAACAAGAACACTGAAGCTTTCTTT,CSVVIANKNTEAFF
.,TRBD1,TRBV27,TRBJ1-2,TGTGCCAGCGCAGGGGGCTGGACAGCTACTAACTATGGCTACACCTTC,CASAGGWTATNYGYTF
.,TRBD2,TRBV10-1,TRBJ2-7,TGCGCCAGCAGACCCGGCCCTAGCGGAAGTGGGGTCACCTACGAGCAGTACTTC,CASRPGPSGSGVTYEQYF
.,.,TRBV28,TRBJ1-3,TGTGCCAGCATGGAGGGAAGTGGAAACACCATATATTTT,CASMEGSGNTIYF
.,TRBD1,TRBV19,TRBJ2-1,TGTGCCAGTAGTCAAAGTCCAATCGGGACAGGTTTAAATGAGCAGTTCTTC,CASSQSPIGTGLNEQFF
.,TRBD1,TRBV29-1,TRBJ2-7,TGCAGCGTCCTTAACAGGGGAGACGAGCAGTACTTC,CSVLNRGDEQYF
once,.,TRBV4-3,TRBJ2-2,TGCGCCAGCAGCCAAGTTACAGGGACTATCGCCGGGGAGCTGTTTTTT,CASSQVTGTIAGELFF
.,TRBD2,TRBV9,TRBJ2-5,TGTGCCAGCAGCACCTATGGGGGGGGTCAGGAGACCCAGTACTTC,CASSTYGGGQETQYF
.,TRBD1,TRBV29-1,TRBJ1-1,TGCAGCGTTGGGCCAACGGGACAGTCTAACCCTGAAGCTTTCTTT,CSVGPTGQSNPEAFF
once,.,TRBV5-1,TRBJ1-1,TGCGCCAGCAGCTTGGCCGGGGGATTGAACACTGAAGCTTTCTTT,CASSLAGGLNTEAFF
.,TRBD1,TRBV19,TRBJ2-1,TGTGCCAGTAGTATACCCCGGGGACAGGGGAGTGATGAGCAGTTCTTC,CASSIPRGQGSDEQFF
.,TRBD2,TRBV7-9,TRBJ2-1,TGTGCCAGCAGCTTAGGAAGCACTAGCGACTCCCCCACGAATGAGCAGTTCTTC,CASSLGSTSDSPTNEQFF
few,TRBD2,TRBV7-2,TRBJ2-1,TGTGCCAGCAGCCACTTAGCGGGAGGGGACTTCTCCTACAATGAGCAGTTCTTC,CASSHLAGGDFSYNEQFF
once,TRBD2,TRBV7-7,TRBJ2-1,TGTGCTAGCAGCCCGACCCGAGGACTAGCGGGAGTTGGTGAGCAGTTCTTC,CASSPTRGLAGVGEQFF
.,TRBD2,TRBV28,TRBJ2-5,TGTGCCAGCAGCCCACTAGCGGGACTGTACCAAGAGACCCAGTACTTC,CASSPLAGLYQETQYF
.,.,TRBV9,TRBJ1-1,TGTGCCAGCAGCCTGGGGGGATCAGAAGCTTTCTTT,CASSLGGSEAFF
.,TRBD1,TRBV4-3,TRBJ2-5,TGCGCCAGCAGCCGGATGGGACAGATACAAGAGACCCAGTACTTC,CASSRMGQIQETQYF
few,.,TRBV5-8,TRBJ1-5,TGTGCCAGCAACCTCCCCCTTGGCAGGGGACGACAGCCCCAGCATTTT,CASNLPLGRGRQPQHF
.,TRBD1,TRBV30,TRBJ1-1,TGTGCCTGGAGAGGACAGGGGACGACTGAAGCTTTCTTT,CAWRGQGTTEAFF
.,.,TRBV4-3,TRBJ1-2,TGCGCCAGCAGCCAAGCCGGAGGGAGATTCTACACCTTC,CASSQAGGRFYTF
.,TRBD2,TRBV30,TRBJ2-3,TGTGCCTGGAGTGCGGGGAGCGGGGGCTTGGGAGATACGCAGTATTTT,CAWSAGSGGLGDTQYF
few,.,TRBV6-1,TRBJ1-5,TGTGCCAGCAGGACAGCCCCAGATCAGCCCCAGAATTTT,CASRTAPDQPQNF
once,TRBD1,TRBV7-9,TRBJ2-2,TGTGCCAGCAGCTTGCGCCGGGACAGACGACCAACCGGGGAGCTGTTTTTT,CASSLRRDRRPTGELFF
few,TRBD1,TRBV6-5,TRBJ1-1,TGTGCCAGCAGCCCTGACAGGGTAAGGACTGAAGCTTTCTTT,CASSPDRVRTEAFF
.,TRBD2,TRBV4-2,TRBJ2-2,TGTGCCAGCAACATACTAGCGGGAGGGCCAAACACCGGGGAGCTGTTTTTT,CASNILAGGPNTGELFF